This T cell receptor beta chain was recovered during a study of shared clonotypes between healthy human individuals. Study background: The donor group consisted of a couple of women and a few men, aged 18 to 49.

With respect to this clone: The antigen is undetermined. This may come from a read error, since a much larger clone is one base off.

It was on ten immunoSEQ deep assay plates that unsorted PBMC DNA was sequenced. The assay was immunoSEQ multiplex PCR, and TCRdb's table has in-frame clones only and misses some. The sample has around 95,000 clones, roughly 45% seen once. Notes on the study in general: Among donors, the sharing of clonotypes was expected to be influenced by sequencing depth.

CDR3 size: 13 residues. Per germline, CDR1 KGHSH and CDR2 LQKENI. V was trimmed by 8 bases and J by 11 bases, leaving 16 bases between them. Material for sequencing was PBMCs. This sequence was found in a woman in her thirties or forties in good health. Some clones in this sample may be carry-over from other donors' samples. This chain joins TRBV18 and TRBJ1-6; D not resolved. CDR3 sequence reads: CASAELANPPLHF. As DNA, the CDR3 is TGTGCCAGCGCAGAGTTGGCAAATCCACCCCTCCACTTT.